This T cell receptor (beta chain) was sequenced in a study of beta chain features in type 1 diabetes. V was clipped by 3 bases and J by 7 bases, with 10 bases between them. Germline V gene sequence: CDR1 SEHNR, CDR2 FQNEAQ (reference sequence). This CDR3 region has 13 residues. This clone was observed a few times. Its target is unknown. One heparinised draw, averaging about 0.11 L, was taken per donor. CD4+ naive, central memory, regulatory and stem cell-like memory subsets were isolated by sorting on CD45RO/CCR7/CD25/CD127/CD95/CD27. Study results and limitations: TCRB CDR3s were moderately but significantly shorter in Type 1 diabetes patients in all four CD4+ subsets.

All of the isolated RNA was reverse transcribed, so expressed TCRB transcripts were sequenced. Average reads for naive, central memory and regulatory T cell samples were some 3.9 million. Measured with immunoSEQ multiplex PCR; TCRdb has only the in-frame clones, and not every one. This sample has approximately 260,000 clones, with 20% found just once. This TCR derives from a woman in her 40s with type 1 diabetes. What was sequenced was naive CD4+ T cells from blood. V is TRBV7-9 and J is TRBJ1-5; TRBD1 is a possible D gene (5 bases). CDR3 sequence: CASSFLGGQPQHF. The CDR3 DNA follows: TGTGCCAGCAGCTTTTTGGGGGGACAGCCCCAGCATTTT.